This TCR beta chain was recorded in a study of OX40 agonist ivuxolimab in advanced cancers. About the study: Dose-escalation patients had hepatocellular carcinoma, melanoma, renal cell or head and neck cancer.

Study outcomes and limitations: The investigators did not determine what antigen specificity the expanded peripheral T cells had. CD4+ and CD8+ blood T cells expanded clonally by week 6 at 0.1 to 3.0 mg/kg. CD8+ T cells showed, on average, more clonal expansion than CD4+ cells.

TCRdb's copy holds only in-frame clones and misses some; the assay was immunoSEQ multiplex PCR. The table has about 76,000 clones, around nine tenths seen once; the top ten hold approximately 12%. Trimming removed 0 bases from V and 7 bases from J, with 14 bases in between. CDR1 is SGDLS, CDR2 YYNGEE, per germline. The CDR3 covers 16 residues. This clone was picked up one time. What it binds is unknown. The chain combines TRBV9 with TRBJ1-6; D remains unclear. The clonotype was recovered from an adult with an advanced solid tumor such as melanoma, head and neck, liver or kidney cancer. The specimen was CD4+ or CD8+ T cells sorted from blood, collected in a trial of the OX40 agonist ivuxolimab. Written as DNA, the CDR3 is TGTGCCAGCAGCGTAGATAGTTGGCAGATAAATTCACCCCTCCACTTT. Translating it yields CASSVDSWQINSPLHF.